This T cell receptor (beta chain) was observed in a study of cytomegalovirus exposure and HLA in healthy donors. Vbeta (60) and Jbeta (13) primers were used in the PCR. The protocol was immunoSEQ multiplex PCR, while the TCRdb copy is restricted to in-frame clones and leaves out a portion. The sample contains about 130,000 clones, 80% to 85% of which appear only once. As to this clone: Its specificity is not known.

Study outcomes and limitations: Some highly shared sequence variants likely arose as a pipeline artifact. While the bulk of TCR sequences proved rare, some public TCRs turned up in many donors.

The CDR3 runs to 12 residues. Germline CDR1 is SQVTM and CDR2 is ANQGSEA. Trimming took 8 bases from V and 4 from J, leaving 12 bases between them. This sequence joins TRBV29-1 and TRBJ1-3; tentatively, D is TRBD1 (5 bases). The sample was PBMCs. The TCR sequence derives from a woman between 50 and 59 years old in good health and CMV-seropositive. CDR3 nucleotide sequence: TGCAGCTTCCAGGGTGGCGGAAACACCATATATTTT. Amino acids: CSFQGGGNTIYF.